The 4 T cell receptor beta chains in this list originate from one sample, sequenced in a study of CD8 T cells in ankylosing spondylitis. Findings and limits, study-wide: Roughly eight highly homologous variants made up a TCR beta motif that seemed to typify ankylosing spondylitis blood.

One entry per CDR3 protein results from TCRdb running MiXCR on the 5' RACE reads. Here the sample spans hundreds of thousands of distinct CDR3 sequences, roughly 17% being singletons. No antigens are known for them. Sequenced: blood, either unsorted or a sorted T cell fraction (not recorded which). These receptors all come from a male donor with ankylosing spondylitis.

This chain connects TRBV24-1 to TRBJ2-3; 7 nucleotides match TRBD1. This CDR3 has 16 amino acids. From germline, CDR1 is KGHDR and CDR2 SFDVKD. Trimming removed 4 bases from V and 2 bases from J; junction bases left unmatched: 8. Here the CDR3 DNA reads TGTGCCACCAGTGACCTGTCGACAGGGTCCACAGATACGCAGTATTTT. It codes for CATSDLSTGSTDTQYF.

The table lists this clonotype with a few counts. The V gene is TRBV20-1, the J gene TRBJ2-3, with a tentative D call TRBD2 (7 bases). V was clipped by 7 bases and J by 2 bases, with 19 bases between them. CDR3 length equals 15 residues. Germline CDR1 reads DFQATT; CDR2 reads SNEGSKA (reference sequence). CDR3 sequence (DNA): TGCAGTGTAGGGGAGGGGGGACTGCACACAGATACGCAGTATTTT. This translates into CSVGEGGLHTDTQYF.

V and J are TRBV24-1 and TRBJ2-5; 7 nucleotides match TRBD1. V was pared by 4 bases and J by 0 bases, with 4 bases of the junction left unmatched. This CDR3 contains 15 residues. Germline V gives CDR1 KGHDR, CDR2 SFDVKD. CDR3 in DNA: TGTGCCACCAGTGACAGGGGACAGCACCAAGAGACCCAGTACTTC. Residues: CATSDRGQHQETQYF.

CDR3 bases: TGTGCCAGCAACCTACTCGGGCCCCTAGCCGGGGAGCTGTTTTTT. It is translated as CASNLLGPLAGELFF. V usage is TRBV6-2 or TRBV6-3 and J usage is TRBJ2-2; D not resolved. The CDR3 length is 15 residues. Germline CDR1 and CDR2: MNHEY and SVGEGT. V dropped 7 bases and J dropped 6 bases, with 18 bases sitting between them.